This T cell receptor (beta chain) was retrieved from a study of T cells in Graves' hyperthyroidism and ophthalmopathy. Regarding the study as a whole: Researchers report that a 13 V-J model separated ophthalmopathy from stable hyperthyroidism.

The cohort's ophthalmopathy patients, a group with duration under 3 months, had a Clinical Activity Score of at least 3 and a NOSPECS grade of at least 4. RNA transcripts yielded amplified TCR beta CDR3 regions. The HTBI primer set drove a first-round RT-PCR of the TCR CDR3. TCRdb ran MiXCR on the multiplex PCR reads and lists one entry per CDR3 protein. Seen here are 400,000 to 450,000 distinct CDR3 sequences, roughly 14% observed once, and the top ten hold 13%. With respect to this clonotype: Its target is not known.

The V end was cut by 2 bases, the J end by 7 bases, with 9 bases between. The CDR3 has 13 residues. Germline CDR1 reads SGHRS; CDR2 reads YFSETQ. The chain couples TRBV5-1 to TRBJ1-4; no clear D. The clonotype originates from a man aged 18 to 30 with Graves' ophthalmopathy. Material: blood. CDR3 nucleotide sequence: TGCGCCAGCAGCTTTGGACTTGGTGAAAAACTGTTTTTT. Its translation is CASSFGLGEKLFF.